Listed here are 2 T cell receptor beta chains from one sample, sequenced in a study of cytomegalovirus exposure and HLA in healthy donors. PCR employed 60 Vbeta and 13 Jbeta primers. Sequencing used immunoSEQ multiplex PCR; TCRdb keeps in-frame clones, though not all of them. The table lists more than 150,000 clones, over 70% of them singletons. The sequencing sample was made of PBMCs. The source of these receptors is a man in his late teens or twenties in good health and CMV-seronegative.

This clone showed up just a few times. This chain uses TRBV29-1 with TRBJ2-5; 7 bases align to TRBD2. Trimming at V came to 6 bases and at J to 2 bases, leaving 9 bases not matched to a gene. CDR1 SQVTM and CDR2 ANQGSEA come from the germline V gene. The CDR3 contains 14 residues. CDR3 in amino acids: CSVLTRRGQETQYF. CDR3 sequence (DNA): TGCAGCGTCCTGACTAGGCGGGGGCAAGAGACCCAGTACTTC. The variable domain in full, with the rest retrieved from reference TRBV29-1 and TRBJ2-5, is SAVISQKPSRDICQRGTSLTIQCQVDSQVTMMFWYRQQPGQSLTLIATANQGSEATYESGFVIDKFPISRPNLTFSTLTVSNMSPEDSSIYLCSVLTRRGQETQYFGPGTRLLVL.

The V call is TRBV9, the J call TRBJ2-3, with D perhaps TRBD1 (5 bases). V was trimmed by 0 bases and J by 0 bases, leaving 11 bases between them. The V gene's germline CDR1 is SGDLS and CDR2 YYNGEE. This CDR3 contains 16 residues. This CDR3 is CASSVGIRASTDTQYF. In DNA, the CDR3 is TGTGCCAGCAGCGTAGGGATCAGGGCTAGCACAGATACGCAGTATTTT.